This T cell receptor (beta chain) was identified in a study of T cells expressing NK-cell markers. Across the whole study: With respect to HCMV, most of the eight sequenced donors were seropositive, and one was seronegative.

From germline, CDR1 is DFQATT and CDR2 SNEGSKA (reference sequence). The CDR3 length is 17 residues. One entry per CDR3 protein, without DNA, is what TCRdb gives after re-calling the 5' RACE reads. The sample has approximately 150,000 distinct CDR3 sequences. V gene TRBV20-1 combines with J gene TRBJ2-3; the TRBD2 assignment by TCRdb is unverifiable without DNA. The clonotype was recovered from a woman between 18 and 69 years old in good health. Sequencing was done on a sample of blood T cells: a sorted CD56 or NKG2C T cell subset, CD4+ or CD8+ T cells, or bulk PBMC T cells (not recorded which). The CDR3 here is CSASWAGGKSSTDTQYF.